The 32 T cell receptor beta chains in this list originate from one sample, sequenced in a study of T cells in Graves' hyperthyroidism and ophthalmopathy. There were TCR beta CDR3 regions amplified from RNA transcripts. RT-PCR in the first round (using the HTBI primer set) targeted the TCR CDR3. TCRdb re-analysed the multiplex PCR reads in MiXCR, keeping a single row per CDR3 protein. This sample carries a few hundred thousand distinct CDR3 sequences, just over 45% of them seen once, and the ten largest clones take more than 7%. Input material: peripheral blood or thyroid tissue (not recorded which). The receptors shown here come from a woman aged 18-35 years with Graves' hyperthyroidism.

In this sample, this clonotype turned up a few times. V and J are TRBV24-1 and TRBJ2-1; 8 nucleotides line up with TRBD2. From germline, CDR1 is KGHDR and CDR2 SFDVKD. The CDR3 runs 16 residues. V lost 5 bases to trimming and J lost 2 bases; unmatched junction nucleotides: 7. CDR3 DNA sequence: TGTGCCACCAGTGCCATAGGCGGGAGGACCTACAATGAGCAGTTCTTC. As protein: CATSAIGGRTYNEQFF.

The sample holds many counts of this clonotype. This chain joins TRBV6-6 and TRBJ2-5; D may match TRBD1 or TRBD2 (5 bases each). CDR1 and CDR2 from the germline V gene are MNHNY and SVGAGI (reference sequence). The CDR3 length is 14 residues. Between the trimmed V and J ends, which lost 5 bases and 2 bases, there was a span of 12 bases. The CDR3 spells CASSHRDGQETQYF. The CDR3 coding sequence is TGTGCCAGCAGTCACCGGGACGGGCAAGAGACCCAGTACTTC.

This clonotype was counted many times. The CDR3 bases are TGCGCCAGCAGCCCTCCGGACGGGACAGGGCATGGGCAGCCCCAGCATTTT. This codes for CASSPPDGTGHGQPQHF. The chain links TRBV4-1 to TRBJ1-5; 9 positions match TRBD1. Germline trimming cut 4 bases from V and 7 bases from J; bases unmatched to any gene: 14. There are 17 residues in the CDR3. Germline CDR1 reads MGHRA; CDR2 reads YSYEKL.

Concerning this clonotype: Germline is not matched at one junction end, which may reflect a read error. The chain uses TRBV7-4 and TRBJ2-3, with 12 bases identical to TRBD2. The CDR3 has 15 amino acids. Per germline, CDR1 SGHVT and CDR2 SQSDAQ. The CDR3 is CTSSARTSGIDTQYF. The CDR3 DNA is TGTACCAGCAGCGCCAGGACTAGCGGGATAGATACGCAGTATTTT.

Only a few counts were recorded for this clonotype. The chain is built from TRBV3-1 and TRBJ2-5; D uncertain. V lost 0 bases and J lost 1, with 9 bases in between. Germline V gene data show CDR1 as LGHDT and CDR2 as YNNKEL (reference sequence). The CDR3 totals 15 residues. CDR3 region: CASSQDVLVQETQYF. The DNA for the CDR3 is TGTGCCAGCAGCCAAGATGTGCTAGTCCAAGAGACCCAGTACTTC.

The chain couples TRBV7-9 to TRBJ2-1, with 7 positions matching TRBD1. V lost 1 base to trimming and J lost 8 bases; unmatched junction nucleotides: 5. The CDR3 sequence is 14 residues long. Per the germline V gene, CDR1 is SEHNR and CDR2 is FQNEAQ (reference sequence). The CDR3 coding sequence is TGTGCCAGCAGCTTAGGACAGGGAATCCATGAGCAGTTCTTC. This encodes CASSLGQGIHEQFF. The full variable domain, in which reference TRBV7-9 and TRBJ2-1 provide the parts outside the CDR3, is DTGVSQNPRHKITKRGQNVTFRCDPISEHNRLYWYRQTLGQGPEFLTYFQNEAQLEKSRLLSDRFSAERPKGSFSTLEIQRTEQGDSAMYLCASSLGQGIHEQFFGPGTRLTVL.

The CDR3, as DNA: TGTGCCAGCCGGGCGGGGGTTCAGCCCCAGCATTTT. This sequence encodes CASRAGVQPQHF. V is TRBV2 and J is TRBJ1-5; tentatively, D is TRBD1 (5 bases). Deletions cut 8 bases from V and 6 bases from J, with 11 bases between. Germline-derived CDR1 and CDR2 are SNHLY and FYNNEI. The CDR3 covers 12 residues.

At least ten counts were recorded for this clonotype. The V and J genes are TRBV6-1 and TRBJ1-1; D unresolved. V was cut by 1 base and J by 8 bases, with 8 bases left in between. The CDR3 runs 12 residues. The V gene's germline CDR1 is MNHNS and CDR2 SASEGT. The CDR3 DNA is TGTGCCAGCAGTGAAGTGGGAGGGGAAGCTTTCTTT. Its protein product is CASSEVGGEAFF.

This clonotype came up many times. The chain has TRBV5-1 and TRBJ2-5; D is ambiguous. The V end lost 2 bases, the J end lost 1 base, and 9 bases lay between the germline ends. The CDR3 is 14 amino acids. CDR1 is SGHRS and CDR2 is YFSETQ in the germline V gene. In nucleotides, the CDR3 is TGCGCCAGCAGCTTAAGCCTACCCCAAGAGACCCAGTACTTC. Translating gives CASSLSLPQETQYF. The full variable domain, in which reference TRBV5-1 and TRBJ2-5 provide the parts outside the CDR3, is KAGVTQTPRYLIKTRGQQVTLSCSPISGHRSVSWYQQTPGQGLQFLFEYFSETQRNKGNFPGRFSGRQFSNSRSEMNVSTLELGDSALYLCASSLSLPQETQYFGPGTRLLVL.

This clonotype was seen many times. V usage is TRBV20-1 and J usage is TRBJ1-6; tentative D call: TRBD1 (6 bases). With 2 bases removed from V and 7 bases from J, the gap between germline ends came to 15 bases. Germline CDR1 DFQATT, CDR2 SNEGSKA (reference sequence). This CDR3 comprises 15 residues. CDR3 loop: CSARLETGPNSPLHF. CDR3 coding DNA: TGCAGTGCTAGACTGGAGACAGGTCCAAATTCACCCCTCCACTTT.

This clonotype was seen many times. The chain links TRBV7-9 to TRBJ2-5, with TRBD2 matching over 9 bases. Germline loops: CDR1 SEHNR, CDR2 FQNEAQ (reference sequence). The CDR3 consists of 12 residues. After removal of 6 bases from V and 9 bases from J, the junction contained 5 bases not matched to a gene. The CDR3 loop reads CASSVAGVAQYF. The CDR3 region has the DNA TGTGCCAGCAGTGTAGCGGGAGTGGCCCAGTACTTC.

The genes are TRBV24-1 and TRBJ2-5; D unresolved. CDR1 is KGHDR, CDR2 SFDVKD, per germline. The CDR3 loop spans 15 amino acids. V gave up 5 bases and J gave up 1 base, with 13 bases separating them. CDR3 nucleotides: TGTGCCACCAGTGCTACGGACGGCCCCCAAGAGACCCAGTACTTC. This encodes CATSATDGPQETQYF.

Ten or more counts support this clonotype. The DNA of the CDR3 is TGTGCCAGCAGTTACAGGGACAGGGTAATGGAAAAACTGTTTTTT. Encoded protein: CASSYRDRVMEKLFF. The chain links TRBV6-5 to TRBJ1-4, with TRBD1 identical over 9 bases. Per the germline V gene, CDR1 is MNHEY and CDR2 is SVGAGI. Unmatched junction bases numbered 6, after V lost 2 bases and J lost 8 bases. The CDR3 runs to 15 residues.

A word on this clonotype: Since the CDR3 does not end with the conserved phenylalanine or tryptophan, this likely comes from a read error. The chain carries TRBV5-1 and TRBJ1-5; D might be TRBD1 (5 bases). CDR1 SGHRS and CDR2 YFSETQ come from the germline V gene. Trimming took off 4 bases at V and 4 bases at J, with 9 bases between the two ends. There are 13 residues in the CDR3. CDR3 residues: CASSQGRNQPQHL. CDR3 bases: TGCGCCAGCAGCCAGGGACGGAATCAGCCCCAGCATCTC.

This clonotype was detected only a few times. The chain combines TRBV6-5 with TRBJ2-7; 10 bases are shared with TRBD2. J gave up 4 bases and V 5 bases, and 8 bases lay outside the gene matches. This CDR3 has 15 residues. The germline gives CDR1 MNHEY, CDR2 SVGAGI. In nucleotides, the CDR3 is TGTGCCAGCAGTCCGCCGGAGCGGGGGGGATACGAGCAGTACTTC. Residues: CASSPPERGGYEQYF.

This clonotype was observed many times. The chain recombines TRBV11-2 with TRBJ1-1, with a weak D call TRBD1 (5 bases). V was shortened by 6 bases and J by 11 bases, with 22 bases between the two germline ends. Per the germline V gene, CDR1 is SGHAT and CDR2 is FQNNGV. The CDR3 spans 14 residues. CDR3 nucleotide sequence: TGTGCCAGCAGGTTGACAGAGGTGGCGGGGAAGGCTTTCTTT. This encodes CASRLTEVAGKAFF.

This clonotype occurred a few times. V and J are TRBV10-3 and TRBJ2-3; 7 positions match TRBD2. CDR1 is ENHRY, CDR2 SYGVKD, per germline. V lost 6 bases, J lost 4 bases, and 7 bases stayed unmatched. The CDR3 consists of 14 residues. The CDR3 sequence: CAIRLQRESDTQYF. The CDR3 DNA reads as TGTGCCATCAGGCTCCAGCGGGAATCAGATACGCAGTATTTT.

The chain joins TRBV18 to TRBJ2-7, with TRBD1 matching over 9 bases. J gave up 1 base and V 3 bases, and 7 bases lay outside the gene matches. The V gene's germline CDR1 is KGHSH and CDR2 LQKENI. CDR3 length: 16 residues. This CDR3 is CASSPRGTGISYEQYF. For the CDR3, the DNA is TGTGCCAGCTCACCCAGAGGGACAGGGATTTCCTACGAGCAGTACTTC. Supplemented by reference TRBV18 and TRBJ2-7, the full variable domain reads NAGVMQNPRHLVRRRGQEARLRCSPMKGHSHVYWYRQLPEEGLKFMVYLQKENIIDESGMPKERFSAEFPKEGPSILRIQQVVRGDSAAYFCASSPRGTGISYEQYFGPGTRLTVT.

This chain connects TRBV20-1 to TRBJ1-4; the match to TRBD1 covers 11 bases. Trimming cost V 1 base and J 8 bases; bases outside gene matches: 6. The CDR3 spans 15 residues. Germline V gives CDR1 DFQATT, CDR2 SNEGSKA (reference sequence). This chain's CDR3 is CSARGTGGLNEKLFF. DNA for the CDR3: TGCAGTGCTAGAGGGACAGGGGGCCTGAACGAAAAACTGTTTTTT.

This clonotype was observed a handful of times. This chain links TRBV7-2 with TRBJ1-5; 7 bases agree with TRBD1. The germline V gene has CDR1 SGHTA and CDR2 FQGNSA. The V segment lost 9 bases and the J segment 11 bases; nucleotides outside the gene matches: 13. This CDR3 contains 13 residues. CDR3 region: CASRQGLQETQHF. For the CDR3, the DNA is TGTGCCAGTCGACAGGGCCTCCAAGAGACCCAGCATTTT.

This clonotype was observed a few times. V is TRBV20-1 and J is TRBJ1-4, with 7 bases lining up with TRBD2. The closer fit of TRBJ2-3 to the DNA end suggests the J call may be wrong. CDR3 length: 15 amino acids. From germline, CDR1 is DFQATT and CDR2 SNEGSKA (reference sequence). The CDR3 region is CSARVTSSGTDTQYF. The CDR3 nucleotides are TGCAGTGCTAGAGTAACGTCTAGCGGTACAGATACGCAGTATTTT.

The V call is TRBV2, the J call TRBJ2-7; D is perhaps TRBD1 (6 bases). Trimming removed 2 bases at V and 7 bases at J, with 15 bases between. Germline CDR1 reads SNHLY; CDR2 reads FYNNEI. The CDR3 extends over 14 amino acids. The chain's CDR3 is CASSESTGSREQYF. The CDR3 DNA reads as TGTGCCAGCAGTGAATCAACAGGGTCGCGGGAGCAGTACTTC.

The CDR3, as DNA: TGTGCCAGCAGTGAAGGAGCGGGAGAGCAGTACTTC. Its translation is CASSEGAGEQYF. The chain joins TRBV2 to TRBJ2-7; 7 nucleotides line up with TRBD2. Germline-derived CDR1 and CDR2 are SNHLY and FYNNEI. The CDR3 consists of 12 residues. Trimming cost V 1 base and J 7 bases; bases outside gene matches: 1. Together with reference TRBV2 and TRBJ2-7, the CDR3 gives the full variable domain: EPEVTQTPSHQVTQMGQEVILRCVPISNHLYFYWYRQILGQKVEFLVSFYNNEISEKSEIFDDQFSVERPDGSNFTLKIRSTKLEDSAMYFCASSEGAGEQYFGPGTRLTVT.

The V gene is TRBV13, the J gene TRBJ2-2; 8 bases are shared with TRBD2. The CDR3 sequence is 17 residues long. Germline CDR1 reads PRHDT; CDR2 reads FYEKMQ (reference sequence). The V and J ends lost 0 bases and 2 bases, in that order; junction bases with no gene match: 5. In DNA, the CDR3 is TGTGCCAGCAGCTTAGGAGGGCTAGCGGGTAACACCGGGGAGCTGTTTTTT. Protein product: CASSLGGLAGNTGELFF.

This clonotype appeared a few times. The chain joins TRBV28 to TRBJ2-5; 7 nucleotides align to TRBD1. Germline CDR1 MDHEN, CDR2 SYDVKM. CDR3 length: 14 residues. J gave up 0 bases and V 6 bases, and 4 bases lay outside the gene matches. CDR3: CASSTGEYQETQYF. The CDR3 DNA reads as TGTGCCAGCAGCACAGGGGAGTACCAAGAGACCCAGTACTTC. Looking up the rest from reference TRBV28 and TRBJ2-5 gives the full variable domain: DVKVTQSSRYLVKRTGEKVFLECVQDMDHENMFWYRQDPGLGLRLIYFSYDVKMKEKGDIPEGYSVSREKKERFSLILESASTNQTSMYLCASSTGEYQETQYFGPGTRLLVL.

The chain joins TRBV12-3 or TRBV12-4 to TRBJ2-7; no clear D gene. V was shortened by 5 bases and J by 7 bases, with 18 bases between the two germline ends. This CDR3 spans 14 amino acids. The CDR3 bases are TGTGCCAGCAGTCCCTCCTTTGTCACCGGGGAGCAGTACTTC. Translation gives CASSPSFVTGEQYF.

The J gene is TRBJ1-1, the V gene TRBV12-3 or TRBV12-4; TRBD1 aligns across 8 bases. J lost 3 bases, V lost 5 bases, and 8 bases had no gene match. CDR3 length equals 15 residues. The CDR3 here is CASSVDRVGDTEAFF. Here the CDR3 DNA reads TGTGCCAGCAGTGTGGACAGGGTGGGGGACACTGAAGCTTTCTTT.

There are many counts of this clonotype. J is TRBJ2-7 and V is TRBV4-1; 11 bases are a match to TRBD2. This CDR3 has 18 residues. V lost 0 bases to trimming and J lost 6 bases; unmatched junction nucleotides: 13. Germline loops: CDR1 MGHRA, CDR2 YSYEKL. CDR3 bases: TGCGCCAGCAGCCAAGATCGGGGGCGTAGCGGGAGGGCCGCCGAGCAGTACTTC. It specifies CASSQDRGRSGRAAEQYF.

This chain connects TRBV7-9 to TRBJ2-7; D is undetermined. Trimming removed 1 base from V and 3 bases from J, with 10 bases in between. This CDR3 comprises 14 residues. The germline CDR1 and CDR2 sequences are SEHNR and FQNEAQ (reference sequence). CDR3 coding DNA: TGTGCCAGCAGCTTAGTCGAGGTCGGCTACGAGCAGTACTTC. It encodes CASSLVEVGYEQYF.

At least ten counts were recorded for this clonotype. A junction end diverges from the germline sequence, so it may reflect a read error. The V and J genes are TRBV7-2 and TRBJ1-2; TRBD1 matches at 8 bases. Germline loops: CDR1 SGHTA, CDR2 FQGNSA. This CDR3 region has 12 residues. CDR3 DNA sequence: TGCGCCAGCAGCTTCGGACAGGGTGGCTACACCTTC. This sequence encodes CASSFGQGGYTF.

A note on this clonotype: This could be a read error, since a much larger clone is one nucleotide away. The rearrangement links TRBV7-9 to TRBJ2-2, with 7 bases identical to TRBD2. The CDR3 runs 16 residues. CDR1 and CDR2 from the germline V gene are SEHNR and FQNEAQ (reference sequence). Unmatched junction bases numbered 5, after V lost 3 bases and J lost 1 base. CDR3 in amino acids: CASSLQGLLNTGELFF. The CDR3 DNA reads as TGTGCCAGCAGCTTGCAGGGACTACTGAACACCGGGGAGCTGTTTTTT. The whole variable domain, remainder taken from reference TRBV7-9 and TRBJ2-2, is DTGVSQNPRHKITKRGQNVTFRCDPISEHNRLYWYRQTLGQGPEFLTYFQNEAQLEKSRLLSDRFSAERPKGSFSTLEIQRTEQGDSAMYLCASSLQGLLNTGELFFGEGSRLTVL.

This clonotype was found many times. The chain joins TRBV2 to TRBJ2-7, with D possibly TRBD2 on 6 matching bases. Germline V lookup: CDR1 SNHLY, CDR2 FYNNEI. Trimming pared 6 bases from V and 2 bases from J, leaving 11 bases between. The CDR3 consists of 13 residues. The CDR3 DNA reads TGTGCCAGCAGGGAGGGCGGTCCCTACGAGCAGTACTTC. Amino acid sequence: CASREGGPYEQYF.